The table lists the clone carrying this T cell receptor (beta chain) with a few counts. What it binds is unknown. For the second PCR, which ran for about 6 to 11 cycles, a sample-barcoded 5' primer and a J-beta primer mix were used. In TCRdb, the 5' RACE reads were re-called with MiXCR into one record per CDR3 protein. There are just under 550,000 distinct CDR3 sequences in the sample; 24% occur only once, and around 10% lies in the top ten. This record comes from a study of blood T cells in healthy people across ages. Study-wide results and caveats: There were more naive CD4+ cells and higher diversity in long-lived donors than in aged donors.

The length of the CDR3 is 12 residues. The germline V gene encodes CDR1 LNHDA and CDR2 SQIVND (reference sequence). V was trimmed by 6 bases and J by 7 bases, leaving 10 bases between them. Total RNA, at least 5.5 micrograms per sample, came from PBMCs. The sample was also reused in another study, on T cells of mothers and their children.

This TCR was sampled from a boy between 10 and 17 years old in good health. The V gene is TRBV19, the J gene TRBJ1-5; D not certain. Sequenced input: blood. CDR3 protein: CASSISGQPQHF. The CDR3 DNA follows: TGTGCCAGTAGCATCTCAGGCCAGCCCCAGCATTTT.